These 3 T cell receptor beta chains share one sample of origin, sequenced in a study of cytomegalovirus exposure and HLA in healthy donors (dated by TCRdb to 2017 to 2019). The library was generated by the immunoSEQ multiplex PCR assay. The clones in this table, taken by TCRdb from immuneACCESS, are in-frame only. Not every clone is retained; where verified, under half of the shortfall comes from an unresolved V gene, and the cause of the rest is unknown. This sample has 150,000 to 200,000 clones in its table, and approximately 88% of those were observed once. The biggest ten clones account for around 7% of the sample. Sequenced input: PBMCs. These receptors were obtained from a man between 18 and 29 years old in good health and CMV-seropositive.

V usage is TRBV9 and J usage is TRBJ2-1, with 10 bases matching TRBD2. With V trimmed by 1 base and J by 8 bases, 6 bases remained unmatched. In germline, CDR1 is SGDLS, CDR2 YYNGEE. This CDR3 has 15 residues. The CDR3 reads CASSVRLAGQDEQFF. CDR3 in DNA: TGTGCCAGCAGCGTACGACTAGCGGGCCAGGATGAGCAGTTCTTC.

Details on this clone: The identical CDR3 is also encoded by other nucleotide sequences in the sample. The chain is built from TRBV27 and TRBJ2-7, with D possibly matching TRBD2 (5 bases). Per the germline V gene, CDR1 is MNHEY and CDR2 is SMNVEV (reference sequence). V was pared by 3 bases and J by 2 bases, with 11 bases between. There are 14 residues in the CDR3. CDR3 nucleotides: TGTGCCAGCAGTTTCGGCGGAGGCCCCTACGAGCAGTACTTC. This gives the protein CASSFGGGPYEQYF.

The CDR3 coding sequence is TGCAGCGTTGCTTTAGTGGGGACAGGGATATACAATGAGCAGTTCTTC. This gives the protein CSVALVGTGIYNEQFF. The chain combines TRBV29-1 with TRBJ2-1; 9 nucleotides align to TRBD1. Germline V gives CDR1 SQVTM, CDR2 ANQGSEA. J gave up 4 bases and V 4 bases, and 11 bases lay outside the gene matches. The CDR3 spans 16 residues.